These 18 T cell receptor beta chains came from one sample sequenced in a study of blood T cell repertoires in COVID-19. Sequenced by immunoSEQ multiplex PCR; TCRdb stores in-frame clones only, minus some. Here the sample spans 200,000 or so clones, around four fifths being singletons. The specimen was peripheral blood. The receptors were gathered from a woman aged 25 to 39 with acute or convalescent COVID-19.

The chain has TRBV2 and TRBJ1-1, with D maybe TRBD1 (6 bases). Germline V lookup: CDR1 SNHLY, CDR2 FYNNEI. Trimming cost V 1 base and J 1 base, with 7 bases left between them. CDR3 length: 14 amino acids. The CDR3 sequence is CASSEGTANTEAFF. DNA of the CDR3: TGTGCCAGCAGTGAAGGGACAGCGAACACTGAAGCTTTCTTT.

This clone was counted only a few times. The rearrangement links TRBV11-2 to TRBJ2-7; 8 bases align to TRBD2. Trimming removed 2 bases from V and 5 bases from J; junction bases left unmatched: 14. Germline V lookup: CDR1 SGHAT, CDR2 FQNNGV. The CDR3 loop spans 17 amino acids. The CDR3 loop reads CASSLPRQAGAFNEQYF. For the CDR3, the DNA is TGTGCCAGCAGCTTACCCCGCCAAGCGGGAGCGTTCAACGAGCAGTACTTC.

About this clone itself: Its ends do not fully match the called genes, so a read error is possible. The chain is built from TRBV7-7 and TRBJ2-3; tentatively, D is TRBD2 (6 bases). This CDR3 spans 16 amino acids. The germline CDR1 and CDR2 sequences are SSHAT and FNYEAQ (reference sequence). The CDR3 DNA reads as TGTGCTAGCAGCCCCGGACTATCCTCTAGCACAGATACGCAGTATTTT. Residues: CASSPGLSSSTDTQYF.

In nucleotides, the CDR3 is TGTGCCAGCAGGTTTATGTCACGGCGGATATCGGCAACTAATGAAAAACTGTTTTTT. It encodes CASRFMSRRISATNEKLFF. The rearrangement joins TRBV5-8 to TRBJ1-4; D unresolved. Germline CDR1 is SGHTS and CDR2 is YDEGEE. The CDR3 sequence is 19 residues long. The V end was cut by 5 bases, the J end by 0 bases, with 23 bases between.

The V gene is TRBV7-2, the J gene TRBJ1-2; 7 bases are shared with TRBD1. J lost 4 bases, V lost 1 base, and 3 bases had no gene match. CDR1 is SGHTA, CDR2 FQGNSA, per germline. This CDR3 spans 14 amino acids. The CDR3 loop is CASSLGQGVYGYTF. Written as DNA, the CDR3 is TGTGCCAGCAGCTTAGGACAGGGCGTCTATGGCTACACCTTC.

The chain carries TRBV7-2 and TRBJ2-5; the match to TRBD2 covers 10 bases. The CDR3 covers 16 residues. In germline, CDR1 is SGHTA, CDR2 FQGNSA. The J segment lost 1 base and the V segment lost 3 bases, leaving 5 bases of the junction unmatched. CDR3 in amino acids: CASSFSTSGVQETQYF. The CDR3 bases are TGTGCCAGCAGCTTTTCTACTAGCGGGGTCCAAGAGACCCAGTACTTC.

The rearrangement uses TRBV5-6 and TRBJ1-2; no clear D. V was pared by 0 bases and J by 2 bases, with 8 bases between. This CDR3 is built from 14 residues. Looked up from germline, CDR1 is SGHDT and CDR2 is YYEEEE. The CDR3 here is CASSLALINYGYTF. For the CDR3, the DNA is TGTGCCAGCAGCTTGGCACTGATCAACTATGGCTACACCTTC.

This chain uses TRBV10-3 with TRBJ1-2, with a weak D call TRBD1 (6 bases). Germline V gene sequence: CDR1 ENHRY, CDR2 SYGVKD. V was clipped by 6 bases and J by 4 bases, with 15 bases between them. The CDR3 runs to 14 residues. CDR3 residues: CAIRKQGSIYGYTF. The CDR3 DNA reads as TGTGCCATCAGGAAGCAGGGGAGTATCTATGGCTACACCTTC.

The DNA for the CDR3 is TGTGCCACCAGTGTAGCCCAGACAGGCAAACAAGAGACCCAGTACTTC. Its translation is CATSVAQTGKQETQYF. The rearrangement links TRBV24-1 to TRBJ2-5, with D perhaps TRBD1 (6 bases). Germline CDR1 is KGHDR and CDR2 is SFDVKD. This CDR3 has 16 residues. V was cut by 5 bases and J by 2 bases, with 17 bases left in between.

The V and J genes are TRBV2 and TRBJ1-1; D is unclear. This CDR3 is built from 14 residues. V was trimmed by 6 bases and J by 2 bases, leaving 13 bases between them. Germline V gives CDR1 SNHLY, CDR2 FYNNEI. The CDR3 sequence: CASSGRGINTEAFF. DNA of the CDR3: TGTGCCAGCAGCGGTAGAGGGATCAACACTGAAGCTTTCTTT.

This chain links TRBV4-1 with TRBJ2-2, with D possibly being TRBD2 (6 bases). Germline V CDR1 and CDR2: MGHRA, YSYEKL. The CDR3 extends over 15 amino acids. The ends were cut back, 8 bases at V and 4 bases at J, with 17 bases in the middle. CDR3 nucleotide sequence: TGCGCCAGCCAAGCTAGGACTAAGGGCACCGGGGAGCTGTTTTTT. Protein product: CASQARTKGTGELFF.

This clone occurred once. V and J are TRBV5-1 and TRBJ2-5; 9 positions match TRBD1. The ends lost 4 bases at V and 7 bases at J; junction bases unmatched: 11. CDR1 SGHRS and CDR2 YFSETQ come from the germline V gene. CDR3 length: 15 amino acids. CDR3: CASSPTRTGVGTQYF. CDR3 nucleotide sequence: TGCGCCAGCAGCCCCACGAGGACAGGGGTTGGGACCCAGTACTTC.

This clone was found once. This chain links TRBV5-4 with TRBJ2-1; 11 bases are shared with TRBD1. V trimming: 3 bases; J trimming: 3 bases; junction bases outside the gene matches: 8. The CDR3 extends over 17 amino acids. The V gene's germline CDR1 is SGHNT and CDR2 YYREEE (reference sequence). The CDR3 region has the DNA TGTGCCAGCAGCTCAGCCGGCGGGACAGGGGGCTACAATGAGCAGTTCTTC. Residues: CASSSAGGTGGYNEQFF.

This clone was counted a single time. The chain recombines TRBV19 with TRBJ2-5; a weak D match, TRBD2 (7 bases). V was cut by 1 base and J by 5 bases, with 14 bases left in between. The germline gives CDR1 LNHDA, CDR2 SQIVND (reference sequence). The CDR3 spans 15 residues. CDR3 sequence: CASSIGGGLAETQYF. The CDR3 DNA is TGTGCCAGTAGTATAGGGGGGGGGCTGGCGGAGACCCAGTACTTC.

A remark on this clone: This sample also contains other DNA sequences that code for the same CDR3. J is TRBJ2-3 and V is TRBV6-5; unclear D gene. The germline V and J ends were trimmed by 4 bases and 6 bases, with 5 bases remaining between them. Germline assignment: CDR1 MNHEY and CDR2 SVGAGI. The CDR3 runs to 11 residues. DNA for the CDR3: TGTGCCAGCAGTTCGGGTGATACGCAGTATTTT. Amino acid sequence: CASSSGDTQYF.

CDR3 in DNA: TGTGCCAGTAAGCCCGGGACAGGGCCCCCCGGGGAGCTGTTTTTT. Protein sequence: CASKPGTGPPGELFF. The gene calls are TRBV19 and TRBJ2-2; TRBD1 aligns across 9 bases. The J segment lost 6 bases and the V segment lost 7 bases, leaving 9 bases of the junction unmatched. The CDR3 is made up of 15 amino acids. The V gene's germline CDR1 is LNHDA and CDR2 SQIVND (reference sequence).

The rearrangement uses TRBV15 and TRBJ2-7, with TRBD1 matching 8 bases. This CDR3 region has 15 residues. Unmatched junction bases numbered 5, after V lost 1 base and J lost 3 bases. Germline V gives CDR1 LNHNV, CDR2 YYDKDF (reference sequence). This CDR3 reads CATSRAGQGNYEQYF. The CDR3 DNA sequence: TGTGCCACCAGCAGAGCCGGACAGGGAAACTACGAGCAGTACTTC.

This sequence joins TRBV6-5 and TRBJ2-3; D is unclear. CDR1 and CDR2 from the germline V gene are MNHEY and SVGAGI. The ends were cut back, 6 bases at V and 5 bases at J, with 9 bases in the middle. The CDR3 is made up of 12 amino acids. CDR3 region: CASSQTRDTQYF. In DNA form, the CDR3 reads TGTGCCAGCAGCCAAACCAGAGATACGCAGTATTTT.